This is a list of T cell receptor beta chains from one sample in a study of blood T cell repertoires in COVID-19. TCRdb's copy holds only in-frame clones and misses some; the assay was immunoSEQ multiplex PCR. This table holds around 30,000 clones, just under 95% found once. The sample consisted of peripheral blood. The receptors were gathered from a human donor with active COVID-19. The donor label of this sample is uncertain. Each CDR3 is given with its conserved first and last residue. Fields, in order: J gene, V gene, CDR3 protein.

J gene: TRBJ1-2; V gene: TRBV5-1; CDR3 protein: CASSLSIGLSWNYANYGYTF
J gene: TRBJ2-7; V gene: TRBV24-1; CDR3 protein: CATSDFRGEQYF
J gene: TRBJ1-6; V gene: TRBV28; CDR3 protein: CASSLRQRGSPLHF
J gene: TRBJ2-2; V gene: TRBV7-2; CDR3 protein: CASSLATGTGATGELFF
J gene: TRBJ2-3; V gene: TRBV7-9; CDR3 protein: CASSTERIPSSTDTQYF
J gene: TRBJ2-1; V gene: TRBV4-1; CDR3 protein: CASSQVGGLGRLVNEQFF
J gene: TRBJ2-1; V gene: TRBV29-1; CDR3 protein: CSVPNGSMNNEQFF
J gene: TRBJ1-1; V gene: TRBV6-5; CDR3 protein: CASSYQPRSTEAFF
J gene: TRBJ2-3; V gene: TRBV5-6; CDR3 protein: CASSFKRTGGDTQYF
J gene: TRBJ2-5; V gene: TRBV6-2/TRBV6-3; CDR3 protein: CASSYSASKTQYF
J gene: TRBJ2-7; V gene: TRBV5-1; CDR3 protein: CASSFSRTSYEQYF
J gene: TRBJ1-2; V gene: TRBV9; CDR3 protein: CASSVDSFPNYGYTF
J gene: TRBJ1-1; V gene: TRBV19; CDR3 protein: CASRNGLTEAFF
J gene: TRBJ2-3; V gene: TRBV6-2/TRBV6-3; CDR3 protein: CASNPPTSGIASLSTDTQYF
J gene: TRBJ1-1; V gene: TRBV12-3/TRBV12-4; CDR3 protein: CASSFGQNTEAFF
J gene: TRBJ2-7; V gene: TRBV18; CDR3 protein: CASSPQGLNSYEQYF
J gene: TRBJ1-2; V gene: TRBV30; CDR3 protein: CAWTTDLYGYTF
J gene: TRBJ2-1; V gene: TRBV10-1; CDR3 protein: CASSELLAAYNEQFF
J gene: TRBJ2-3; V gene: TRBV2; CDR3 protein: CASSDVGDLTQYF
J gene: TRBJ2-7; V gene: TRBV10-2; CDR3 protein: CASSNLPGGTYEQYF
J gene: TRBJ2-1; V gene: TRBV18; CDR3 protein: CASSPPGQDQFF
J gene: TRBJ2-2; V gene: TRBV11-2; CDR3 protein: CASSLRDRDTGELFF
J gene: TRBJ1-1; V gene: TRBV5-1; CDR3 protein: CASSFAQTGTTEAFF
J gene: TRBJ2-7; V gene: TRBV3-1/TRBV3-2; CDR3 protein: CASRPTGTGDYEQYF
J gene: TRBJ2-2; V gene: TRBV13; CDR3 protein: CARIGGPGLAGGEHRGAVF
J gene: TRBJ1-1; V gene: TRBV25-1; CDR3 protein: CASSEQGTMNTEAFF
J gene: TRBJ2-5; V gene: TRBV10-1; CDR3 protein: CASSARDGKETQYF
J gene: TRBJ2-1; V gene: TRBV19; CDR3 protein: CASSIGRGPWSYNEQFF